This T cell receptor (beta chain) was retrieved from a study of neurological immune-mediated disorders. TCRdb independently ran MiXCR on the 5' RACE reads; one entry per CDR3 protein. The sample carries 77,000 or so distinct CDR3 sequences, roughly 9.9% recorded once. This clonotype was recorded many times. The CDR3 covers 15 residues. Germline CDR1 DFQATT, CDR2 SNEGSKA (reference sequence). V shed 3 bases and J shed 0 bases, with 14 bases lying between them. Source material was 2 million unsorted PBMCs, stored at -80 °C in RNAlater. Specimen: PBMCs. This TCR derives from a middle-aged man in good health. The rearrangement joins TRBV20-1 to TRBJ2-5; D call uncertain. The CDR3 loop is CSARVKQAYQETQYF. CDR3 nucleotide sequence: TGCAGTGCTAGGGTGAAACAAGCGTACCAAGAGACCCAGTACTTC.